This T cell receptor (beta chain) was identified during a study of beta chain features in type 1 diabetes. Findings and caveats of the study: Among type 1 diabetes patients, VDJ junctions had fewer insertions and more deletions. TCRB CDR3s from Type 1 diabetes patients were moderately but significantly shorter in all four CD4+ subsets. Whether HLA type affects TCRB rearrangement stayed undetermined in the present work.

The entirety of the isolated RNA underwent reverse transcription, so expressed TCRB transcripts were sequenced. Read counts averaged around 3.6 million for samples of naive, central memory and regulatory T cells. The assay was immunoSEQ multiplex PCR, and TCRdb's table has in-frame clones only and misses some. Of about 650,000 clones detected, 9.5% to 15% appear once; the ten largest clones hold about 0.11%. On this clone: Its antigen is currently unknown.

The authors sorted CD4+ naive, central memory, regulatory and stem cell-like memory cells via CD45RO/CCR7/CD25/CD127/CD95/CD27. The receptor comes from a man aged 25 to 40 with type 1 diabetes. Sequencing used naive CD4+ T cells from blood.

In nucleotides, the CDR3 is TGTGCCAGCAGCTCCTCCACAGGGGGCGGGGAGACCCAGTACTTC. Its protein product is CASSSSTGGGETQYF. The chain joins TRBV2 to TRBJ2-5; TRBD1 matches 9 bases. The germline CDR1 and CDR2 sequences are SNHLY and FYNNEI. V lost 6 bases, J lost 5 bases, and 10 bases stayed unmatched. This CDR3 comprises 15 residues.